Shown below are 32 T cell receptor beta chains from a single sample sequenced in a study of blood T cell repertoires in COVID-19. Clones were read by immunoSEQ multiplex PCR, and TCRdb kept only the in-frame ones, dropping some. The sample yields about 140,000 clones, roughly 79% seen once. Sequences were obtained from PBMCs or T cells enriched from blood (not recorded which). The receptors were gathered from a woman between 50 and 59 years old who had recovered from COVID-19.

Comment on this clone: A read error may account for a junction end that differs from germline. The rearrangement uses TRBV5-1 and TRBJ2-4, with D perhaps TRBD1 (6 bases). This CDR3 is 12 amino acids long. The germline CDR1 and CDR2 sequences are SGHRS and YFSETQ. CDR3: CASSLDGGRADF. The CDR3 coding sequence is TGCGCCAGCAGCTTGGATGGGGGCCGTGCCGACTTC.

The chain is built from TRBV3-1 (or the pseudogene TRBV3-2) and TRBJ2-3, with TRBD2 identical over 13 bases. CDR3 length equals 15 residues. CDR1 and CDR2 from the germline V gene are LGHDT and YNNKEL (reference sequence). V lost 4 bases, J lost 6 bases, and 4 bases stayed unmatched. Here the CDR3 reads CASSRGLAGPDTQYF. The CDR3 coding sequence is TGTGCCAGCAGCCGGGGACTAGCGGGGCCCGATACGCAGTATTTT.

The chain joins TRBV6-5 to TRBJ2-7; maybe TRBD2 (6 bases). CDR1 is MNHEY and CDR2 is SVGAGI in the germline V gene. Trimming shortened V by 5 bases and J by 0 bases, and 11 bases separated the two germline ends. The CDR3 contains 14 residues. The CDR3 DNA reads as TGTGCCAGCAGTCCGGGACTCCTCTCCTACGAGCAGTACTTC. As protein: CASSPGLLSYEQYF.

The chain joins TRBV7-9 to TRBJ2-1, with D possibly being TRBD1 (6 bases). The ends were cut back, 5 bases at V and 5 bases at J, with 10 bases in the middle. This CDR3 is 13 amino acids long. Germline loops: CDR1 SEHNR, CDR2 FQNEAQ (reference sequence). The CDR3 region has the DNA TGTGCCAGCAGCAGAGGACAGAACAATGAGCAGTTCTTC. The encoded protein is CASSRGQNNEQFF.

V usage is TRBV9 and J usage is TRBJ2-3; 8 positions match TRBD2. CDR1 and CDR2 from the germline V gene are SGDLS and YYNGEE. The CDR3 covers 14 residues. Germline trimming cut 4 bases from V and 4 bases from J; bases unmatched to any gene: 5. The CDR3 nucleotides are TGTGCCAGCAGCTTTAGCGGGGCGGCAGATACGCAGTATTTT. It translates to CASSFSGAADTQYF.

In DNA, the CDR3 is TGTGCCAGCAGCGCCTCCCGGGGAGGGGCAGATACGCAGTATTTT. It encodes CASSASRGGADTQYF. The rearrangement links TRBV7-3 to TRBJ2-3, with 7 positions matching TRBD2. The CDR3 has 15 residues. Trimming removed 5 bases from V and 4 bases from J; junction bases left unmatched: 9. Germline CDR1 reads SGHTA; CDR2 reads FQGTGA.

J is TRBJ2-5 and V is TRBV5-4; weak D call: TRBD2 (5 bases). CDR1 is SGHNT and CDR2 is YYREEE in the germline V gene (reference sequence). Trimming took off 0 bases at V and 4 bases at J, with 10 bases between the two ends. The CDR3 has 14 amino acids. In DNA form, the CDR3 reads TGTGCCAGCAGCTTGGGGCCACTAGGAGAGACCCAGTACTTC. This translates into CASSLGPLGETQYF.

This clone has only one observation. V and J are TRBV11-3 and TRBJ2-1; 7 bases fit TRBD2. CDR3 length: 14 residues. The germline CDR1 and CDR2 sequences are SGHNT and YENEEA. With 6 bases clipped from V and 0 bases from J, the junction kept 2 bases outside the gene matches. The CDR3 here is CASRPSGSYNEQFF. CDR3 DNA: TGTGCCAGCAGACCTAGCGGCTCCTACAATGAGCAGTTCTTC.

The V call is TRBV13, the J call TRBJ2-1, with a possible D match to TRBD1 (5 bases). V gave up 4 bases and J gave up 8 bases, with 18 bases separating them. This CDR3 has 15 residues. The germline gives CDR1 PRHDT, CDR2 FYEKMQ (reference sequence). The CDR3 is CASSSNDDRRDEQFF. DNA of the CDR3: TGTGCCAGCAGCTCCAATGATGACCGCAGGGATGAGCAGTTCTTC.

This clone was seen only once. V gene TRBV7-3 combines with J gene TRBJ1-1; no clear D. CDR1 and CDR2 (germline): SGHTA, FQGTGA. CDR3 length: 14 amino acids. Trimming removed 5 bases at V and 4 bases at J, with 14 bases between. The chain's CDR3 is CASSPTGHSTEAFF. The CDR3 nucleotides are TGTGCCAGCAGCCCCACTGGGCATAGCACTGAAGCTTTCTTT.

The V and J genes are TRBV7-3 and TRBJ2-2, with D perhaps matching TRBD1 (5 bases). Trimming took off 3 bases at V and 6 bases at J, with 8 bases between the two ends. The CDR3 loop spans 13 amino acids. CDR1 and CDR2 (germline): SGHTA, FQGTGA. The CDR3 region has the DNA TGTGCCAGCAGCTTGTCAGGGCCCGGGGAGCTGTTTTTT. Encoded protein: CASSLSGPGELFF.

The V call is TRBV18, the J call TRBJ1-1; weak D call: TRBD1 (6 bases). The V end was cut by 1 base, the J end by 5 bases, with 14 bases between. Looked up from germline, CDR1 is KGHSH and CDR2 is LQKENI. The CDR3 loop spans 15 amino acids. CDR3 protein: CASSPRSGGKTEAFF. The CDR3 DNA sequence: TGTGCCAGCTCACCACGGTCGGGGGGCAAAACTGAAGCTTTCTTT. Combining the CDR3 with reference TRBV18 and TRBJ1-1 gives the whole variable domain NAGVMQNPRHLVRRRGQEARLRCSPMKGHSHVYWYRQLPEEGLKFMVYLQKENIIDESGMPKERFSAEFPKEGPSILRIQQVVRGDSAAYFCASSPRSGGKTEAFFGQGTRLTVV.

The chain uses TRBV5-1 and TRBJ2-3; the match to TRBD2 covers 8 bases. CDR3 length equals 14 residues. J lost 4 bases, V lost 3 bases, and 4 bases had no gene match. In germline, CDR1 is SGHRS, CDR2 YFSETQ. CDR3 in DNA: TGCGCCAGCAGCTACGGGGGGGACGCAGATACGCAGTATTTT. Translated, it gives CASSYGGDADTQYF.

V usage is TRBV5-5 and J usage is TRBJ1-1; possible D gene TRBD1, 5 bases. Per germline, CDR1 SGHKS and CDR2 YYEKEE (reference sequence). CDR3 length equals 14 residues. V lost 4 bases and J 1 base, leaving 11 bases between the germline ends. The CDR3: CASSVRTSNTEAFF. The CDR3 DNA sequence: TGTGCCAGCAGCGTCCGGACATCGAACACTGAAGCTTTCTTT.

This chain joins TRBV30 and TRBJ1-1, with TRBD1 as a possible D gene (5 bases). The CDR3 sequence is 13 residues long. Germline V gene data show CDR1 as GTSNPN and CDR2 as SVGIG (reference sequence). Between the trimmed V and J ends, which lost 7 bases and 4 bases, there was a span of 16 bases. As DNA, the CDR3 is TGTGCCTCAGGCGGGGGGGGAGGCACTGAAGCTTTCTTT. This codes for CASGGGGGTEAFF.

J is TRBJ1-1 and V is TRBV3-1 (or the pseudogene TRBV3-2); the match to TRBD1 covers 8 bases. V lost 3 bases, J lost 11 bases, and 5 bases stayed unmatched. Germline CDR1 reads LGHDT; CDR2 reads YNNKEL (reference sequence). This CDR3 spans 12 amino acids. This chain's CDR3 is CASSHGQGDAFF. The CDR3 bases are TGTGCCAGCAGCCACGGACAGGGAGATGCTTTCTTT.

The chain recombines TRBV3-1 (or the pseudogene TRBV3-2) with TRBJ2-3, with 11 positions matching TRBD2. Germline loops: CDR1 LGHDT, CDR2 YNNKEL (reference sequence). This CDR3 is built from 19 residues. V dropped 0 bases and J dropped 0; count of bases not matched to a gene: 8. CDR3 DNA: TGTGCCAGCAGCCAAGAGTGGCCTAGCGGGAGGTCTAGCACAGATACGCAGTATTTT. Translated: CASSQEWPSGRSSTDTQYF.

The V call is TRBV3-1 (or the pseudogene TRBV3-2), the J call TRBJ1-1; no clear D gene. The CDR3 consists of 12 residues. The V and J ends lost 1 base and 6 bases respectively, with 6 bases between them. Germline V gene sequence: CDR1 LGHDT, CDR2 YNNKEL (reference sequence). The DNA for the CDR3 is TGTGCCAGCAGCCAAGGGGCCCCTGAAGCTTTCTTT. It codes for CASSQGAPEAFF.

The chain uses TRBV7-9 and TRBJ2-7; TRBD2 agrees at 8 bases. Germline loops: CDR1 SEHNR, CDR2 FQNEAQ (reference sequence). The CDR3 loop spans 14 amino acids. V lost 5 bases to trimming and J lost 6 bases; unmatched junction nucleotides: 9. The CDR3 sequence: CASSPSGGAGEQYF. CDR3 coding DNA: TGTGCCAGCAGCCCCTCGGGAGGGGCCGGCGAGCAGTACTTC. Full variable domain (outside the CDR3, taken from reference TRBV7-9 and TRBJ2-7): DTGVSQNPRHKITKRGQNVTFRCDPISEHNRLYWYRQTLGQGPEFLTYFQNEAQLEKSRLLSDRFSAERPKGSFSTLEIQRTEQGDSAMYLCASSPSGGAGEQYFGPGTRLTVT.

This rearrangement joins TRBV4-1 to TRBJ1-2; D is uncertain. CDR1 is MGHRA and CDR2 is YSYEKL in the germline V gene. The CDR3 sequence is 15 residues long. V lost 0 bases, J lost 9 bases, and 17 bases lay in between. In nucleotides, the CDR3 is TGCGCCAGCAGCCAAGACCTCCATGGCCCAGTCCGCTACACCTTC. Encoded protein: CASSQDLHGPVRYTF.

CDR3 sequence: CASTRDTLNTEAFF. The CDR3 DNA reads as TGTGCCAGCACACGGGACACCCTGAACACTGAAGCTTTCTTT. The V call is TRBV2, the J call TRBJ1-1; maybe TRBD1 (6 bases). The V end was cut by 7 bases, the J end by 0 bases, with 12 bases between. Germline CDR1 SNHLY, CDR2 FYNNEI. The CDR3 extends over 14 amino acids.

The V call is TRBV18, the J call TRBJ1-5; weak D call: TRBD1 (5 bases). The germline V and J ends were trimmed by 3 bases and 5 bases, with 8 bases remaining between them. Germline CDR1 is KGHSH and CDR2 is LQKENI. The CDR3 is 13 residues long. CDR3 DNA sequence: TGTGCCAGCTCACCGACAGCCGATCAGCCCCAGCATTTT. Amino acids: CASSPTADQPQHF.

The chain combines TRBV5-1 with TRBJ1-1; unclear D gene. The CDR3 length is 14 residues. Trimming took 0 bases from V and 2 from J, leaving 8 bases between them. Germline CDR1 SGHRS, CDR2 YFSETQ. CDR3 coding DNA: TGCGCCAGCAGCTTGGGTTCGGGAAACACTGAAGCTTTCTTT. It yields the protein CASSLGSGNTEAFF.

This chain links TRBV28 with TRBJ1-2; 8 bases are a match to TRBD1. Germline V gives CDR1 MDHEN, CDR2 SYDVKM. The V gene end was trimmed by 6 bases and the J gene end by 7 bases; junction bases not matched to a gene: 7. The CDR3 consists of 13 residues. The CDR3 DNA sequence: TGTGCCAGCAGGAGGACAGGGCTTTCTGGCTACACCTTC. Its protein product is CASRRTGLSGYTF.

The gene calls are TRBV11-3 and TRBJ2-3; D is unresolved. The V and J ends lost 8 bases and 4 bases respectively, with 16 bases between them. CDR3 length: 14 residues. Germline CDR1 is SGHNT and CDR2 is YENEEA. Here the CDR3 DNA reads TGTGCCAGCGGCCTTGGTAATCGGGCAGATACGCAGTATTTT. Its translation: CASGLGNRADTQYF.

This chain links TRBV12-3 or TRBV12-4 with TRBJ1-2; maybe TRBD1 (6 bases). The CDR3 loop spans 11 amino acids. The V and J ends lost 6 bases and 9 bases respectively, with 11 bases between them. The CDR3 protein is CASSWDTRYTF. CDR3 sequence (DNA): TGTGCCAGCAGCTGGGACACTCGCTACACCTTC.

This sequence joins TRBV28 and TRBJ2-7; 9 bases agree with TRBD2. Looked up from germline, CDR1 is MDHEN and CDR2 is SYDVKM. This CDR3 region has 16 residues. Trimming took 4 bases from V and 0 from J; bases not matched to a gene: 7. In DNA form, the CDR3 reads TGTGCCAGCAGTTCCTCGGCTAGCGGGGCCTCCTACGAGCAGTACTTC. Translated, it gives CASSSSASGASYEQYF.

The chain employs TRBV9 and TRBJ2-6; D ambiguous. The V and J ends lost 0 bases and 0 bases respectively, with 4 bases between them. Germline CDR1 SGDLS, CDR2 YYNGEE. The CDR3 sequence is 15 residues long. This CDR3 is CASSVASSGANVLTF. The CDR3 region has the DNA TGTGCCAGCAGCGTAGCGAGCTCTGGGGCCAACGTCCTGACTTTC.

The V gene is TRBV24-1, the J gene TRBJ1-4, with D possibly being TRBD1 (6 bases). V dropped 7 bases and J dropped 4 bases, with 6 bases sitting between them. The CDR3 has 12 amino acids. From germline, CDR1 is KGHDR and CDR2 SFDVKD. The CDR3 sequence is CATRDSNEKLFF. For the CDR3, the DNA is TGTGCCACCAGGGACAGTAATGAAAAACTGTTTTTT.

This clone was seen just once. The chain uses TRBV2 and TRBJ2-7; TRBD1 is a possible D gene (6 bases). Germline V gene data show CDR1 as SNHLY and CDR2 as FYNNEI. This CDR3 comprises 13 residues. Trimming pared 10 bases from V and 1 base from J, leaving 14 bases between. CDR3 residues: CATRRGQSYEQYF. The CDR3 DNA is TGTGCCACCAGAAGGGGACAATCCTACGAGCAGTACTTC.

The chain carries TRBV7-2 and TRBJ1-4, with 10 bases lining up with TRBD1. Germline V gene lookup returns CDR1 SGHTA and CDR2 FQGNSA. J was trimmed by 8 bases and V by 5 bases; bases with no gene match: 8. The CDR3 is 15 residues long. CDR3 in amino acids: CASSPGTGVLEKLFF. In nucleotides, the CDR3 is TGTGCCAGCAGCCCCGGGACAGGGGTTCTCGAAAAACTGTTTTTT.

CDR3 region: CASRGQVSNQPQHF. The CDR3 DNA reads TGTGCCAGCCGCGGACAGGTGAGCAATCAGCCCCAGCATTTT. The J gene is TRBJ1-5, the V gene TRBV18, with 7 bases fitting TRBD1. Per germline, CDR1 KGHSH and CDR2 LQKENI. The CDR3 is made up of 14 amino acids. V lost 8 bases to trimming and J lost 1 base; unmatched junction nucleotides: 5.